The source of this T cell receptor (beta chain) is a study of cytomegalovirus exposure and HLA in healthy donors. Both 60 Vbeta primers and 13 Jbeta primers went into the PCR. Using immunoSEQ multiplex PCR, the repertoire was profiled, and TCRdb retains in-frame clones only, with some absent. The data show approximately 210,000 clones, about three quarters seen once. Sequenced input: PBMCs. The sequence derives from a woman between 40 and 55 years old in good health and CMV-seronegative.

CDR3 sequence (DNA): TGTGCCAGTAGTATAGTAGGGGGCCAGAGTGGTCAGCCCCAGCATTTT. Protein product: CASSIVGGQSGQPQHF. The J gene is TRBJ1-5, the V gene TRBV19; the match to TRBD1 covers 7 bases. The CDR3 extends over 16 amino acids. The germline gives CDR1 LNHDA, CDR2 SQIVND (reference sequence). Losses at the gene ends were 1 base for V and 6 bases for J; bases not matched to a gene: 9.